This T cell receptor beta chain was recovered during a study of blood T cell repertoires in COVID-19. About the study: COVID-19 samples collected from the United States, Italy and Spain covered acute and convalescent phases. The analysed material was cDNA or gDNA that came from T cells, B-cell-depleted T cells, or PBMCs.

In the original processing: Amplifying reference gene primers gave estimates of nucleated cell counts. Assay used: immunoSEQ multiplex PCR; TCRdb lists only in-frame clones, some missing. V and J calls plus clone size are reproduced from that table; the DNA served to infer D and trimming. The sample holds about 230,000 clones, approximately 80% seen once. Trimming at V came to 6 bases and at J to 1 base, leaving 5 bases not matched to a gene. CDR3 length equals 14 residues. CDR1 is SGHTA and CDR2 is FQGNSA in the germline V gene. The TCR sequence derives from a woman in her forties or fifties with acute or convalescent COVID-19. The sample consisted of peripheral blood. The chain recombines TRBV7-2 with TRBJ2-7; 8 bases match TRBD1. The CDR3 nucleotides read TGTGCCAGCAGACGAGGACAGGGATCCTACGAGCAGTACTTC. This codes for CASRRGQGSYEQYF.